Listed below are T cell receptor beta chains from one sample, sequenced in a study of blood T cell repertoires in COVID-19. The table came from immunoSEQ multiplex PCR; TCRdb's copy has only in-frame clones and leaves some out. The sample carries roughly 300,000 clones, about 89% recorded once. Sequencing input: peripheral blood. These receptors were taken from a woman between 45 and 65 years old who had recovered from COVID-19. Both conserved end residues are part of each CDR3. D genes are given only for firm matches. Only part of the rows carry a size: once, few, many, or a class if the clone is expanded.

TRBV28	TRBJ1-1	NA	14	TRBD1	TGTGCCAGCAGTATCCGGACAGGGAGCACTGAAGCTTTCTTT	CASSIRTGSTEAFF
TRBV2	TRBJ2-7	NA	12	NA	TGTGCCAGCAGTACGGGCTCCTACGAGCAGTACTTC	CASSTGSYEQYF
TRBV19	TRBJ1-1	NA	14	TRBD1	TGTGCCAGTAGTAGTAACAGGGGGCGCACTGAAGCTTTCTTT	CASSSNRGRTEAFF
TRBV4-1	TRBJ1-2	NA	16	NA	TGCGCCAGCAGCCAACTCCCGCGACAGAGATACTATGGCTACACCTTC	CASSQLPRQRYYGYTF
TRBV4-3	TRBJ2-7	NA	15	TRBD2	TGCGCCAGCAGCCAAGGACTAGCGGGGGGGTACGAGCAGTACTTC	CASSQGLAGGYEQYF
TRBV3-1/TRBV3-2	TRBJ2-1	once	14	TRBD2	TGTGCCAGCAGCCAGACTAGCGGGCTTAGGGAGCAGTTCTTC	CASSQTSGLREQFF
TRBV9	TRBJ2-1	once	15	TRBD2	TGTGCCAGCAGCGTAGCCGGGACTAGCGGATATGAGCAGTTCTTC	CASSVAGTSGYEQFF
TRBV4-3	TRBJ2-7	NA	17	TRBD2	TGCGCCAGCAGCCACTTCCCCCCGGGACTAGCGGGAGCCGAGCAGTACTTC	CASSHFPPGLAGAEQYF
TRBV7-9	TRBJ2-2	NA	15	TRBD1	TGTGCCAGCAGCCCGGGACAGACGAACACCGGGGAGCTGTTTTTT	CASSPGQTNTGELFF
TRBV6-1	TRBJ1-2	few	16	TRBD1	TGTGCCAGCAGTGGGCAGGGGGCGGCGGGTAACTATGGCTACACCTTC	CASSGQGAAGNYGYTF
TRBV29-1	TRBJ2-7	once	13	NA	TGCAGCGTTGAAGATAGTACAGGGTACGAGCAGTACTTC	CSVEDSTGYEQYF
TRBV7-3	TRBJ2-1	NA	15	TRBD2	TGTGCCAGCAGCTCTAGGGCTAGCGGGAGGAATGAGCAGTTCTTC	CASSSRASGRNEQFF
TRBV28	TRBJ1-2	few	15	NA	TGTGCCAGCAGTTTATTTGTGGGACAAAACTATGGCTACACCTTC	CASSLFVGQNYGYTF
TRBV5-1	TRBJ1-2	few	15	NA	TGCGCCAGCAGCCTTCGTCCAGGGGCGCTGGATGGCTACACCTTC	CASSLRPGALDGYTF
TRBV6-5	TRBJ2-3	NA	14	TRBD2	TGTGCCACCTCGGGGAGGGAACGCACAGATACGCAGTATTTT	CATSGRERTDTQYF
TRBV4-1	TRBJ2-3	NA	17	TRBD2	TGCGCCAGCAGCCAGCTAGGACTAGCGGGGACCACAGATACGCAGTATTTT	CASSQLGLAGTTDTQYF
TRBV3-1/TRBV3-2	TRBJ2-2	once	18	TRBD2	TGTGCCAGCAGCCAAGATAGGCTAGCGGGCGCGAACACCGGGGAGCTGTTTTTT	CASSQDRLAGANTGELFF
TRBV30	TRBJ2-5	NA	14	TRBD2	TGTGCCTGGAGTGTTTCTAGCGGGGCGGCGACCCAGTACTTC	CAWSVSSGAATQYF
TRBV7-9	TRBJ1-6	NA	14	NA	TGTGCCAGCAGCGAGGGTGTGTATAATTCACCCCTCCACTTT	CASSEGVYNSPLHF
TRBV19	TRBJ1-1	few	14	NA	TGTGCCAGTACAGAAAACCCATCGAACACTGAAGCTTTCTTT	CASTENPSNTEAFF
TRBV27	TRBJ1-5	NA	14	NA	TGTGCCAGCAGTTCCGGGACTCACGAAACGCCCCAGCATTTT	CASSSGTHETPQHF
TRBV5-4	TRBJ1-2	NA	14	NA	TGTGCCAGCAGCCCGGGAGACAGAGTCTATGGCTACACCTTC	CASSPGDRVYGYTF
TRBV11-2	TRBJ1-3	NA	14	NA	TGTGCCAGCAGCTTAGGCAGGTTTGGAAACACCATATATTTT	CASSLGRFGNTIYF
TRBV5-8	TRBJ2-7	NA	20	TRBD2	TGTGCCAGCAGCTTTGAACGGGGGCTAGCGGGGGTAAAGAGCTCCTACGAGCAGTACTTC	CASSFERGLAGVKSSYEQYF
TRBV6-5	TRBJ1-1	NA	14	NA	TGTGCCAGCAGTTCTCGGACAGTAAACACTGAAGCTTTCTTT	CASSSRTVNTEAFF
TRBV28	TRBJ2-1	NA	13	TRBD1	TGTGCCAGTAGACAGGGGGCGTGGAATGAGCAGTTCTTC	CASRQGAWNEQFF
TRBV28	TRBJ1-2	NA	14	NA	TGTGCCAGCAGTTCGCCCCAGGGTCAATATGGCTACACCTTC	CASSSPQGQYGYTF
TRBV7-2	TRBJ2-3	once	13	NA	TGTGCCAGCCGCGCGGCATCCACAGATACGCAGTATTTT	CASRAASTDTQYF
TRBV6-5	TRBJ2-3	NA	15	NA	TGTGCCAGCAGTTACGATACCCCCTCCCGGGATACGCAGTATTTT	CASSYDTPSRDTQYF
TRBV9	TRBJ2-1	NA	17	TRBD2	TGTGCCAGCAGCGTAGAGGAGCGGGACTTCTTAGACAATGAGCAGTTCTTC	CASSVEERDFLDNEQFF
TRBV9	TRBJ1-2	NA	12	NA	TGTGCCAGCAGCGTAGCGAGATATGGCTACACCTTC	CASSVARYGYTF
TRBV6-5	TRBJ2-2	NA	16	TRBD2	TGTGCCAGCAGTTACGATGGGGCGGGAGGCTCCGGGGAGCTGTTTTTT	CASSYDGAGGSGELFF
TRBV30	TRBJ2-7	NA	12	TRBD2	TGTGCCTGGTCCTCTAGCGGGAACGAGCAGTACTTC	CAWSSSGNEQYF
TRBV28	TRBJ2-7	once	17	TRBD1	TGTGCCAGCAGACTAACCCTGGCGACAGGGATAAGAAGCGAGCAGTACTTC	CASRLTLATGIRSEQYF
TRBV25-1	TRBJ2-2	NA	18	NA	TGTGCCAGCAGTGATGCGATTGGTACGGGAGTACGGACCGGGGAGCTGTTTTTT	CASSDAIGTGVRTGELFF
TRBV6-2/TRBV6-3	TRBJ2-5	NA	15	TRBD2	TGTGCCAGCAGTCCACTGGGCCTAGCGGGAGAGACCCAGTACTTC	CASSPLGLAGETQYF
TRBV2	TRBJ2-1	NA	14	NA	TGTGCCAGCGCCAGGACAACCTCCTACAATGAGCAGTTCTTC	CASARTTSYNEQFF
TRBV3-1/TRBV3-2	TRBJ2-2	few	14	NA	TGTGCCAGCAGCCAATCTCTAGTCACCGGGGAGCTGTTTTTT	CASSQSLVTGELFF
TRBV7-8	TRBJ1-2	NA	13	NA	TGTGCCAGCAGCTCGAGGGTGGGGTATGGCTACACCTTC	CASSSRVGYGYTF
TRBV9	TRBJ1-6	NA	17	NA	TGTGCCAGCAGCCCAGCCGGCGGACAGTCCTATAATTCACCCCTCCACTTT	CASSPAGGQSYNSPLHF
TRBV7-2	TRBJ1-1	NA	13	TRBD1	TGTGCCAGCAGAACAGGGGAGAACACTGAAGCTTTCTTT	CASRTGENTEAFF
TRBV14	TRBJ2-1	NA	13	TRBD2	TGTGCCAGCAGCCTCGGACGGCTAGCGGGACTGTTCTTC	CASSLGRLAGLFF
TRBV19	TRBJ2-7	NA	14	TRBD1	TGTGCCAGTAGTATTCAGGGGGCGAGTGGCGAGCAGTACTTC	CASSIQGASGEQYF
TRBV7-9	TRBJ1-2	NA	14	TRBD1	TGTGCCAGCAGCATAACGACAGGGAACTATGGCTACACCTTC	CASSITTGNYGYTF
TRBV28	TRBJ1-5	NA	12	NA	TGTGCCAGCAGTTTGGAGGGCCCGCCCCAGCATTTT	CASSLEGPPQHF
TRBV7-2	TRBJ2-5	NA	13	NA	TGTGCCAGCAGCGGGGGGGCCTGGGAGACCCAGTACTTC	CASSGGAWETQYF
TRBV12-3/TRBV12-4	TRBJ1-2	once	13	NA	TGTGCCAGCAGTTTCAGACAATACTATGGCTACACCTTC	CASSFRQYYGYTF
TRBV4-1	TRBJ2-3	NA	18	NA	TGCGCCAGCAGCCAAGAGGTCCCGACGACAGCTAGCACAGATACGCAGTATTTT	CASSQEVPTTASTDTQYF
TRBV7-2	TRBJ2-7	NA	14	NA	TGTGCCAGCAGCTTGGGGGGACGATCCTACGAGCAGTACTTC	CASSLGGRSYEQYF
TRBV2	TRBJ1-2	once	14	NA	TGTGCCAGCAGTAACCCCAGGGGAAACTATGGCTACACCTTC	CASSNPRGNYGYTF
TRBV11-3	TRBJ2-7	NA	14	NA	TGTGCCAGCAGCTTAACCGGGAGCGCCCACGAGCAGTACTTC	CASSLTGSAHEQYF
TRBV10-2	TRBJ1-5	NA	15	NA	TGCGCCAGCGGGAGGACGGAACATAGCAATCAGCCCCAGCATTTT	CASGRTEHSNQPQHF
TRBV20-1	TRBJ2-1	NA	11	NA	TGCAGTGCTAGACGTAGGGGTGAGCAGTTCTTC	CSARRRGEQFF
TRBV7-3	TRBJ2-1	NA	16	TRBD2	TGTGCCAGCAGCTTACGGTCTCTAGCGGGAGTAAGTGAGCAGTTCTTC	CASSLRSLAGVSEQFF